A selection of T cell receptor beta chains follows, all from one sample in a study of T cells in Graves' hyperthyroidism and ophthalmopathy. Each CDR3 protein is one row after TCRdb ran MiXCR on the multiplex PCR reads. The table includes approximately 700,000 distinct CDR3 sequences, just under 45% detected once. The sequenced sample consisted of peripheral blood or thyroid tissue (not recorded which). These receptors were obtained from an adult man with Graves' disease, either hyperthyroidism or ophthalmopathy (not recorded which). The CDR3 runs from the conserved cysteine through the conserved F or W. Fields, in order: D gene, V gene, J gene, clone size, CDR3 DNA, CDR3 protein. The D gene is left open where the match is weak. Rows may omit the clone size; those that give it use once, few, many or a size class.

D gene: NA
V gene: TRBV2
J gene: TRBJ1-2
clone size: NA
CDR3 DNA: TGTGCCAGCTCTGCGGAGGGGCGGGATCGGGGCTACACCTTC
CDR3 protein: CASSAEGRDRGYTF

D gene: NA
V gene: TRBV5-4
J gene: TRBJ1-1
clone size: few
CDR3 DNA: TGTGCCAGCAGCCAGACACCGAACACTGAAGCTTTCTTT
CDR3 protein: CASSQTPNTEAFF

D gene: TRBD1
V gene: TRBV2
J gene: TRBJ1-2
clone size: many
CDR3 DNA: TGTGCCACCTCCGGGACAGGGGATGGCTACACCTTC
CDR3 protein: CATSGTGDGYTF

D gene: TRBD1
V gene: TRBV5-1
J gene: TRBJ1-4
clone size: many
CDR3 DNA: TGCGCCAGCAGGGATCTACAGGGGAACGAAAAACTGTTTTTT
CDR3 protein: CASRDLQGNEKLFF

D gene: TRBD1
V gene: TRBV29-1
J gene: TRBJ1-1
clone size: many
CDR3 DNA: TGCAGCGGTTGGGACAGGGGGGGAACTGAAGCTTTCTTT
CDR3 protein: CSGWDRGGTEAFF

D gene: TRBD1
V gene: TRBV12-3/TRBV12-4
J gene: TRBJ1-1
clone size: NA
CDR3 DNA: TGTGCCAGCAGATCGGGACAGGGGGGGATGAACACTGAAGCTTTCTTT
CDR3 protein: CASRSGQGGMNTEAFF

D gene: TRBD1
V gene: TRBV6-5
J gene: TRBJ2-7
clone size: NA
CDR3 DNA: TGTGCCAGCAGCTTGGGGACAGCACTCACCTACGAGCAGTACTTC
CDR3 protein: CASSLGTALTYEQYF

D gene: NA
V gene: TRBV29-1
J gene: TRBJ2-5
clone size: NA
CDR3 DNA: TGCAGCCTCCGAGGACTGGGGAGAACCCAGTACTTC
CDR3 protein: CSLRGLGRTQYF

D gene: NA
V gene: TRBV5-1
J gene: TRBJ1-1
clone size: few
CDR3 DNA: TGCGCCAGCACCCCAGGGGCGATGAACACTGAAGCTTTCTTT
CDR3 protein: CASTPGAMNTEAFF

D gene: TRBD1
V gene: TRBV29-1
J gene: TRBJ2-2
clone size: NA
CDR3 DNA: TGCAGCGTTCGTATCGGGACAGGGTCAGCCGGGGAGCTGTTTTTT
CDR3 protein: CSVRIGTGSAGELFF

D gene: TRBD1
V gene: TRBV29-1
J gene: TRBJ1-1
clone size: NA
CDR3 DNA: TGCAGCGTTTTCGGGACAGGAATTGAAGCTTTCTTT
CDR3 protein: CSVFGTGIEAFF

D gene: TRBD1
V gene: TRBV5-1
J gene: TRBJ1-1
clone size: NA
CDR3 DNA: TGCGCCAGCAGCTCCGGGACAGGGGTGATGAACACTGAAGCTTTCTTT
CDR3 protein: CASSSGTGVMNTEAFF

D gene: NA
V gene: TRBV29-1
J gene: TRBJ1-3
clone size: NA
CDR3 DNA: TGCAGCGTTGAAGGGGGGCTCTCTGGAAACACCATATATTTC
CDR3 protein: CSVEGGLSGNTIYF

D gene: NA
V gene: TRBV7-2
J gene: TRBJ1-1
clone size: many
CDR3 DNA: TGTGCCAGCAGCTCACACCTGGGGCATAATACTGAAGCTTTCTTT
CDR3 protein: CASSSHLGHNTEAFF

D gene: TRBD1
V gene: TRBV20-1
J gene: TRBJ2-7
clone size: few
CDR3 DNA: TGCAGTGCTAGAAGGGACAGGATAAACGAGCAGTACTTC
CDR3 protein: CSARRDRINEQYF

D gene: NA
V gene: TRBV20-1
J gene: TRBJ2-5
clone size: NA
CDR3 DNA: TGCAGTGCTCGGGCTGTTGGAGAGAAGGAGACCCAGTACTTC
CDR3 protein: CSARAVGEKETQYF

D gene: NA
V gene: TRBV6-5
J gene: TRBJ1-5
clone size: few
CDR3 DNA: TGTGCCAGCAGTAGAGGGGGGGGGAGTCAGCCCCAGCATTTT
CDR3 protein: CASSRGGGSQPQHF

D gene: TRBD1
V gene: TRBV5-1
J gene: TRBJ1-1
clone size: many
CDR3 DNA: TGCGCCAGCACCCGGATGGGGACAGGGGACACTGAAGCTTTCTTT
CDR3 protein: CASTRMGTGDTEAFF

D gene: NA
V gene: TRBV7-9
J gene: TRBJ1-1
clone size: NA
CDR3 DNA: TGTGCCAGCAGTCAAATACTCTCACGGGGCACTGAAGCTTTCTTT
CDR3 protein: CASSQILSRGTEAFF

D gene: NA
V gene: TRBV14
J gene: TRBJ1-1
clone size: few
CDR3 DNA: TGTGCCAGCAGCCAAGTACAGGGTTTGGGTACTGAAGCTTTCTTT
CDR3 protein: CASSQVQGLGTEAFF

D gene: NA
V gene: TRBV9
J gene: TRBJ1-2
clone size: NA
CDR3 DNA: TGTGCCAGCGTGGCCCGGACGGGAGGCTACACCTTC
CDR3 protein: CASVARTGGYTF

D gene: TRBD1
V gene: TRBV11-2
J gene: TRBJ2-7
clone size: NA
CDR3 DNA: TGTGCCAGCAGTACACCGAGACAGGGGTGGGGCGAGCAGTACTTC
CDR3 protein: CASSTPRQGWGEQYF

D gene: NA
V gene: TRBV12-3/TRBV12-4
J gene: TRBJ2-5
clone size: NA
CDR3 DNA: TGTGCCAGCAGTTTTCGGGTAGACGGAGAGACCCAGTACTTC
CDR3 protein: CASSFRVDGETQYF

D gene: NA
V gene: TRBV7-9
J gene: TRBJ1-1
clone size: few
CDR3 DNA: TGTGCCAGCAGCTTAGCTAGTAGGGTTGGAGACACTGAAGCTTTCTTT
CDR3 protein: CASSLASRVGDTEAFF

D gene: NA
V gene: TRBV2
J gene: TRBJ1-5
clone size: many
CDR3 DNA: TGTGCCAGCAGCCAATCTCCCCCGAACAGCAACAATCAGCCCCAGCATTTT
CDR3 protein: CASSQSPPNSNNQPQHF

D gene: NA
V gene: TRBV7-2
J gene: TRBJ1-6
clone size: few
CDR3 DNA: TGTGCCAGCAGTTTCCGGGAACAGGGAGATTCACCCCTCCACTTT
CDR3 protein: CASSFREQGDSPLHF

D gene: NA
V gene: TRBV7-3
J gene: TRBJ1-4
clone size: few
CDR3 DNA: TGTGCCAGCAGCTTGGGGGCAGTACTTAATGAAAAACTGTTTTTT
CDR3 protein: CASSLGAVLNEKLFF

D gene: TRBD1
V gene: TRBV12-3/TRBV12-4
J gene: TRBJ1-6
clone size: NA
CDR3 DNA: TGTGCCAGCAGTGGCCCCAACTCGACAGGGCGAGATTCACCCCTCCACTTT
CDR3 protein: CASSGPNSTGRDSPLHF

D gene: TRBD1
V gene: TRBV11-1
J gene: TRBJ2-1
clone size: NA
CDR3 DNA: TGTGCCAGCAGCACCCGGACAGGGGTTTCCAATGAGCAGTTCTTC
CDR3 protein: CASSTRTGVSNEQFF

D gene: TRBD1
V gene: TRBV15
J gene: TRBJ1-5
clone size: once
CDR3 DNA: TGTGCCACCAGCAGCTTAGGGGACAGGTTTGGAGCACAAAATAGCAATCAGCCCCAGCATTTT
CDR3 protein: CATSSLGDRFGAQNSNQPQHF

D gene: TRBD1
V gene: TRBV2
J gene: TRBJ1-1
clone size: few
CDR3 DNA: TGTGCCAGCAGAGGGCCGGGACAGATGGGCACTGAAGCTTTCTTT
CDR3 protein: CASRGPGQMGTEAFF

D gene: NA
V gene: TRBV6-6
J gene: TRBJ1-2
clone size: few
CDR3 DNA: TGTGCCAGCAGTAGAGAGGCTTATGGCTACACCTTC
CDR3 protein: CASSREAYGYTF

D gene: NA
V gene: TRBV7-8
J gene: TRBJ1-5
clone size: NA
CDR3 DNA: TGTGCCAGCAGCCAAGAAGAGGGGGGGCCCCAGCATTTT
CDR3 protein: CASSQEEGGPQHF

D gene: TRBD1
V gene: TRBV12-3/TRBV12-4
J gene: TRBJ2-7
clone size: few
CDR3 DNA: TGTGCCAGCAGTCCTCGGGACAGGAAAGACGAGCAGTACTTC
CDR3 protein: CASSPRDRKDEQYF

D gene: NA
V gene: TRBV7-8
J gene: TRBJ2-5
clone size: NA
CDR3 DNA: TGTGCCAGCAGCGGACCGGGGCCGAATCAGCCCCAGTACTTC
CDR3 protein: CASSGPGPNQPQYF

D gene: NA
V gene: TRBV24-1
J gene: TRBJ1-1
clone size: NA
CDR3 DNA: TGTGCCACCAGTGACCAGAGTTCCTACGAGGGAATGAACACTGAAGCTTTCTTT
CDR3 protein: CATSDQSSYEGMNTEAFF

D gene: TRBD1
V gene: TRBV29-1
J gene: TRBJ1-5
clone size: NA
CDR3 DNA: TGCAGCGTTGGGGGACAGGGAAGATGGGAGCCCCAGCATTTT
CDR3 protein: CSVGGQGRWEPQHF

D gene: NA
V gene: TRBV24-1
J gene: TRBJ2-7
clone size: NA
CDR3 DNA: TGTGCCACCAGTCGGGCAGGGGCCAACTACGAGCAGTACTTC
CDR3 protein: CATSRAGANYEQYF

D gene: NA
V gene: TRBV14
J gene: TRBJ1-3
clone size: NA
CDR3 DNA: TGTGCCAGCAGCCAAGCAACAGCTGGAAACACCATATATTTT
CDR3 protein: CASSQATAGNTIYF

D gene: TRBD2
V gene: TRBV20-1
J gene: TRBJ2-7
clone size: NA
CDR3 DNA: TGCAGTGCCCGCGGCAGCGGGAGTTGGGTCGAGCAGTACTTC
CDR3 protein: CSARGSGSWVEQYF

D gene: NA
V gene: TRBV29-1
J gene: TRBJ1-5
clone size: many
CDR3 DNA: TGCAGCGTTAGGGACCAAGGTGGTCAGCCCCAGCATTTT
CDR3 protein: CSVRDQGGQPQHF

D gene: NA
V gene: TRBV7-2
J gene: TRBJ2-7
clone size: NA
CDR3 DNA: TGTGCCAGCAGCTTAAGAAAGGGGGATGGGAACGAGCAGTACTTC
CDR3 protein: CASSLRKGDGNEQYF

D gene: NA
V gene: TRBV2
J gene: TRBJ1-5
clone size: few
CDR3 DNA: TGTGCCAGCAGTGGGGCATATAGCAATCAGCCCCAGCATTTT
CDR3 protein: CASSGAYSNQPQHF

D gene: NA
V gene: TRBV24-1
J gene: TRBJ2-2
clone size: many
CDR3 DNA: TGTGCCACCAGTGATTTGGCCGGGGAGCTGTTTTTT
CDR3 protein: CATSDLAGELFF